One and the same sample provided the 28 T cell receptor beta chains below, sequenced in a study of blood T cell repertoires in COVID-19 (TCRdb year 2020). Library generation was performed with the immunoSEQ multiplex PCR assay. The immuneACCESS repertoire file appears here via TCRdb, limited to in-frame rearrangements. These files lack a portion of the clones; in checked studies, under half of the deficit traces to unresolved V genes, and the cause of the others is not known. This sample lists 250,000 to 300,000 clones; roughly 87% were detected once. Roughly 2.4% of the sample is in the top ten clones. Source material: peripheral blood. The source of these receptors is a woman aged 45-59 years who had recovered from COVID-19.

The rearrangement links TRBV2 to TRBJ1-6; no firm D call. Trimming removed 7 bases from V and 0 bases from J, with 7 bases in between. In germline, CDR1 is SNHLY, CDR2 FYNNEI. This CDR3 region has 14 residues. The CDR3 coding sequence is TGTGCCAGCAAGGCAGGCTCCTATAATTCACCCCTCCACTTT. It is translated as CASKAGSYNSPLHF.

The sample holds one count of this clone. This chain uses TRBV5-5 with TRBJ1-1; D not certain. The germline V gene encodes CDR1 SGHKS and CDR2 YYEKEE (reference sequence). CDR3 length: 11 residues. V lost 3 bases to trimming and J lost 8 bases, with 8 bases between them. As DNA, the CDR3 is TGTGCCAGCAGCTACTCAAACGAAGCTTTCTTT. It encodes CASSYSNEAFF.

The chain recombines TRBV27 with TRBJ2-5, with a possible D match to TRBD1 (6 bases). V lost 4 bases and J lost 5, with 11 bases in between. Germline values: CDR1 MNHEY, CDR2 SMNVEV (reference sequence). CDR3 size: 13 residues. CDR3 residues: CASSSRGWETQYF. Written as DNA, the CDR3 is TGTGCCAGCAGTTCCAGGGGTTGGGAGACCCAGTACTTC.

J is TRBJ1-1 and V is TRBV3-1 (or the pseudogene TRBV3-2); 7 bases are a match to TRBD1. CDR1 is LGHDT, CDR2 YNNKEL, per germline (reference sequence). Trimming at V came to 3 bases and at J to 8 bases, leaving 6 bases not matched to a gene. The CDR3 consists of 13 residues. The DNA of the CDR3 is TGTGCCAGCAGCCACGAGGGACAGACCGAAGCTTTCTTT. This sequence encodes CASSHEGQTEAFF.

This clone was seen once. The gene calls are TRBV30 and TRBJ1-5; weak D call: TRBD1 (5 bases). Germline V CDR1 and CDR2: GTSNPN, SVGIG (reference sequence). The V gene lost 0 bases and the J gene lost 7 bases, with 10 bases spanning the gap. This CDR3 is 13 amino acids long. DNA for the CDR3: TGTGCCTGGAGTGTAGGGGTGCGGCAGCCCCAGCATTTT. Encoded protein: CAWSVGVRQPQHF.

The V gene is TRBV28, the J gene TRBJ2-4, with unresolved D. Per the germline V gene, CDR1 is MDHEN and CDR2 is SYDVKM. Between the trimmed V and J ends, which lost 7 bases and 3 bases, there was a span of 16 bases. The CDR3 covers 15 residues. DNA for the CDR3: TGTGCCAGCACTCCATATCCGCCGGGCAAAAACATTCAGTACTTC. Translating gives CASTPYPPGKNIQYF.

V usage is TRBV11-2 and J usage is TRBJ1-2, with TRBD1 matching 11 bases. Trimming at V came to 5 bases and at J to 3 bases, leaving 5 bases not matched to a gene. The CDR3 totals 15 residues. The germline V gene encodes CDR1 SGHAT and CDR2 FQNNGV. CDR3 protein: CASSQGTGGDYGYTF. CDR3 bases: TGTGCCAGCAGCCAAGGGACAGGGGGTGACTATGGCTACACCTTC.

This clone occurred once. The same CDR3 can be traced to other DNA sequences in this sample. The chain links TRBV27 to TRBJ2-7; 7 bases are shared with TRBD2. Germline CDR1 MNHEY, CDR2 SMNVEV (reference sequence). The CDR3 extends over 13 amino acids. The V gene end was trimmed by 6 bases and the J gene end by 3 bases; junction bases not matched to a gene: 5. The CDR3 DNA reads TGTGCCAGCAGCCTGGGGGGGAGCTACGAGCAGTACTTC. Translation gives CASSLGGSYEQYF.

J is TRBJ2-1 and V is TRBV7-2; TRBD2 is a possible D gene (6 bases). Germline V lookup: CDR1 SGHTA, CDR2 FQGNSA. The V gene lost 1 base and the J gene lost 3 bases, with 22 bases spanning the gap. This CDR3 comprises 19 residues. The CDR3 sequence: CASSLGWRGSTSYYNEQFF. CDR3 in DNA: TGTGCCAGCAGCTTAGGATGGCGGGGATCAACGTCCTACTACAATGAGCAGTTCTTC.

V is TRBV30 and J is TRBJ1-1; no reliable D call. Between the trimmed V and J ends, which lost 1 base and 0 bases, there was a span of 12 bases. The CDR3 is made up of 15 amino acids. Germline loops: CDR1 GTSNPN, CDR2 SVGIG (reference sequence). CDR3 protein: CAWSATRGLNTEAFF. The DNA for the CDR3 is TGTGCCTGGAGTGCTACACGGGGTCTGAACACTGAAGCTTTCTTT.

This clone was found a few times. Other DNA sequences from this sample encode an identical CDR3 as well. The rearrangement links TRBV2 to TRBJ2-7, with 12 bases identical to TRBD2. Germline-derived CDR1 and CDR2 are SNHLY and FYNNEI. The CDR3 totals 19 residues. V gave up 2 bases and J gave up 0 bases; unmatched junction bases: 11. The CDR3 bases are TGTGCCAGCAGTGAAAGGGCGGGGCTAGCGGGGGGGGCCTCCTACGAGCAGTACTTC. Translating it yields CASSERAGLAGGASYEQYF.

V and J are TRBV5-6 and TRBJ2-3; D not certain. Between the trimmed V and J ends, which lost 3 bases and 4 bases, there was a span of 12 bases. CDR1 SGHDT and CDR2 YYEEEE come from the germline V gene. CDR3 length: 14 residues. This CDR3 is CASSSAFRSDTQYF. In nucleotides, the CDR3 is TGTGCCAGCAGCTCCGCTTTTCGGTCAGATACGCAGTATTTT.

The chain joins TRBV19 to TRBJ2-1; TRBD2 is a possible D gene (7 bases). CDR1 and CDR2 from the germline V gene are LNHDA and SQIVND (reference sequence). Trimming shortened V by 0 bases and J by 10 bases, and 16 bases separated the two germline ends. This CDR3 spans 15 amino acids. The CDR3 nucleotides read TGTGCCAGTAGTATAGATGGGGGGGCGAGCCTGGAGCAGTTCTTC. It encodes CASSIDGGASLEQFF.

V and J are TRBV24-1 and TRBJ2-3; tentative D call: TRBD1 (7 bases). The CDR3 consists of 14 residues. The ends were cut back, 2 bases at V and 6 bases at J, with 11 bases in the middle. Germline CDR1 is KGHDR and CDR2 is SFDVKD. CDR3 nucleotides: TGTGCCACCAGTGATTATTCAGGGGGGGATACGCAGTATTTT. It encodes CATSDYSGGDTQYF.

The J gene is TRBJ1-1, the V gene TRBV19; the D is unclear. V was trimmed by 1 base and J by 0 bases, leaving 12 bases between them. The CDR3 is 16 residues long. The germline V gene encodes CDR1 LNHDA and CDR2 SQIVND (reference sequence). CDR3 nucleotides: TGTGCCAGTAGTATAGGAGGGCGACACATGAACACTGAAGCTTTCTTT. Amino acid sequence: CASSIGGRHMNTEAFF.

This chain links TRBV19 with TRBJ2-7; the D gene is possibly TRBD1 (5 bases). The CDR3 has 13 amino acids. CDR1 is LNHDA and CDR2 is SQIVND in the germline V gene (reference sequence). The V gene lost 3 bases and the J gene lost 5 bases, with 11 bases spanning the gap. The CDR3 nucleotides are TGTGCCAGTAGTATCGGTACAGGCAACGAGCAGTACTTC. Protein: CASSIGTGNEQYF.

The gene calls are TRBV15 and TRBJ2-1; 7 nucleotides agree with TRBD2. This CDR3 has 16 residues. Germline loops: CDR1 LNHNV, CDR2 YYDKDF (reference sequence). J lost 3 bases, V lost 0 bases, and 5 bases had no gene match. CDR3 protein: CATSRERPSGYNEQFF. Written as DNA, the CDR3 is TGTGCCACCAGCAGAGAGCGCCCTAGCGGCTACAATGAGCAGTTCTTC.

This chain connects TRBV6-5 to TRBJ2-1; D is unclear. V was shortened by 1 base and J by 8 bases, with 15 bases between the two germline ends. The CDR3 length is 15 residues. CDR1 is MNHEY, CDR2 SVGAGI, per germline. CDR3 region: CASSYLLTLAYEQFF. CDR3 in DNA: TGTGCCAGCAGTTACTTACTGACCTTAGCTTATGAGCAGTTCTTC.

The chain carries TRBV19 and TRBJ2-2, with D possibly matching TRBD2 (7 bases). This CDR3 region has 14 residues. Germline-derived CDR1 and CDR2 are LNHDA and SQIVND (reference sequence). The ends were cut back, 3 bases at V and 3 bases at J, with 8 bases in the middle. The CDR3 coding sequence is TGTGCCAGTAGTATGCGGGGGCACACCGGGGAGCTGTTTTTT. Translation gives CASSMRGHTGELFF. Full variable domain (remainder filled in from reference TRBV19 and TRBJ2-2): DGGITQSPKYLFRKEGQNVTLSCEQNLNHDAMYWYRQDPGQGLRLIYYSQIVNDFQKGDIAEGYSVSREKKESFPLTVTSAQKNPTAFYLCASSMRGHTGELFFGEGSRLTVL.

The chain uses TRBV30 and TRBJ1-1; TRBD1 might be the D (6 bases). Germline CDR1 GTSNPN, CDR2 SVGIG (reference sequence). Deletions cut 3 bases from V and 7 bases from J, with 18 bases between. The CDR3 is 14 residues long. CDR3 nucleotide sequence: TGTGCCTGGAGCGATAGGACAGATCGGGGTGAAGCTTTCTTT. As protein: CAWSDRTDRGEAFF.

The chain links TRBV18 to TRBJ1-1, with D perhaps TRBD1 (5 bases). CDR1 and CDR2 (germline): KGHSH, LQKENI. The CDR3 extends over 13 amino acids. The germline V and J ends were trimmed by 6 bases and 3 bases, with 11 bases remaining between them. In DNA, the CDR3 is TGTGCCAGCTCGTCAGGGTTATACACTGAAGCTTTCTTT. Translating gives CASSSGLYTEAFF. Variable domain in full (rest from reference TRBV18 and TRBJ1-1): NAGVMQNPRHLVRRRGQEARLRCSPMKGHSHVYWYRQLPEEGLKFMVYLQKENIIDESGMPKERFSAEFPKEGPSILRIQQVVRGDSAAYFCASSSGLYTEAFFGQGTRLTVV.

This chain joins TRBV2 and TRBJ2-7; 8 bases map to TRBD2. CDR3 length equals 18 residues. The V gene's germline CDR1 is SNHLY and CDR2 FYNNEI. V dropped 7 bases and J dropped 1; count of bases not matched to a gene: 18. Here the CDR3 DNA reads TGTGCCAGCAACACCGATTCCTCGGGGGGGCTTCTATCCTACGAGCAGTACTTC. It yields the protein CASNTDSSGGLLSYEQYF.

This rearrangement joins TRBV30 to TRBJ2-5, with D possibly being TRBD1 (6 bases). V was trimmed by 3 bases and J by 3 bases, leaving 23 bases between them. CDR3 length equals 17 residues. Germline V gene sequence: CDR1 GTSNPN, CDR2 SVGIG (reference sequence). In nucleotides, the CDR3 is TGTGCCTGGAGACCCCCCGCCCGACAGGACCTAAAAGAGACCCAGTACTTC. It translates to CAWRPPARQDLKETQYF.

The chain employs TRBV6-5 and TRBJ1-2; D might be TRBD1 (5 bases). Germline V CDR1 and CDR2: MNHEY, SVGAGI. This CDR3 is built from 16 residues. Between the trimmed V and J ends, which lost 0 bases and 4 bases, there was a span of 15 bases. The CDR3 loop is CASSYSRGAGVYGYTF. The DNA for the CDR3 is TGTGCCAGCAGTTACTCGAGGGGCGCGGGGGTCTATGGCTACACCTTC.

CDR3 in amino acids: CASSSPTANYGYTF. CDR3 nucleotides: TGTGCCAGCAGTTCACCGACAGCTAACTATGGCTACACCTTC. The rearrangement uses TRBV27 and TRBJ1-2, with D tentatively TRBD1 (5 bases). Between the trimmed V and J ends, which lost 4 bases and 0 bases, there was a span of 9 bases. Germline CDR1 MNHEY, CDR2 SMNVEV (reference sequence). There are 14 residues in the CDR3.

This clone has only a few counts. The chain carries TRBV6-6 and TRBJ1-3; 7 nucleotides agree with TRBD1. Germline trimming cut 6 bases from V and 4 bases from J; bases unmatched to any gene: 9. Germline lookup yields CDR1 MNHNY and CDR2 SVGAGI (reference sequence). CDR3 length: 15 residues. CDR3 amino acids: CASSQEGGRGNTIYF. Here the CDR3 DNA reads TGTGCCAGCAGCCAAGAAGGGGGCAGAGGAAACACCATATATTTT.

CDR3 DNA: TGTGCCAGCAGTTTTTTACAGGGTCCTGGGGCCAACGTCCTGACTTTC. Its protein product is CASSFLQGPGANVLTF. V and J are TRBV6-2 or TRBV6-3 and TRBJ2-6, with TRBD1 as a possible D gene (6 bases). Deletions cut 4 bases from V and 2 bases from J, with 12 bases between. The CDR3 spans 16 residues. The germline CDR1 and CDR2 sequences are MNHEY and SVGEGT.

This rearrangement joins TRBV15 to TRBJ2-7, with D uncertain. Germline V gene lookup returns CDR1 LNHNV and CDR2 YYDKDF (reference sequence). Trimming removed 0 bases at V and 0 bases at J, with 6 bases between. The CDR3 spans 14 residues. CDR3 region: CATSRDYNSYEQYF. The CDR3 bases are TGTGCCACCAGCAGAGATTATAACTCCTACGAGCAGTACTTC.